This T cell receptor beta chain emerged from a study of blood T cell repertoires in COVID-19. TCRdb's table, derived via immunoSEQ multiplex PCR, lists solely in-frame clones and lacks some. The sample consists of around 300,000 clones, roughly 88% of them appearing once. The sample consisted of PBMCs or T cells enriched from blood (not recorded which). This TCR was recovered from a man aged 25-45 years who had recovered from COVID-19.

In nucleotides, the CDR3 is TGTGCCAGCAGTTTTTCTGGGGTCCCGAGGGCTCGATTTAATAATTCACCCCTCCACTTT. Amino acid sequence: CASSFSGVPRARFNNSPLHF. The gene calls are TRBV28 and TRBJ1-6; D unclear. V lost 3 bases and J lost 5, with 26 bases in between. The length of the CDR3 is 20 residues. Per germline, CDR1 MDHEN and CDR2 SYDVKM. The whole variable domain, remainder taken from reference TRBV28 and TRBJ1-6, is DVKVTQSSRYLVKRTGEKVFLECVQDMDHENMFWYRQDPGLGLRLIYFSYDVKMKEKGDIPEGYSVSREKKERFSLILESASTNQTSMYLCASSFSGVPRARFNNSPLHFGNGTRLTVT.